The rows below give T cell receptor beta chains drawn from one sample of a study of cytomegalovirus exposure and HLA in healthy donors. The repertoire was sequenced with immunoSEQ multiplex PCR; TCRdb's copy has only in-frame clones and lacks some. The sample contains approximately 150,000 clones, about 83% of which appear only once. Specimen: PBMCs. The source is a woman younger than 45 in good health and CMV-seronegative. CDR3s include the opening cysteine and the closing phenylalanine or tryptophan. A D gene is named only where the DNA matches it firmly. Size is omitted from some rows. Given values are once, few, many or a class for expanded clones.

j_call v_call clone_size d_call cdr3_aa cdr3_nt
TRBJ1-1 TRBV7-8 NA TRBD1 CASSPGQVTEAFF TGTGCCAGCAGCCCGGGACAGGTCACTGAAGCTTTCTTT
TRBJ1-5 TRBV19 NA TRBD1 CASSIGDRANQPQHF TGTGCCAGTAGTATCGGGGACAGGGCCAACCAGCCCCAGCATTTT
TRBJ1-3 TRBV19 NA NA CASSIWSRFSGNTIYF TGTGCCAGTAGTATTTGGTCCCGGTTCTCTGGAAACACCATATATTTT
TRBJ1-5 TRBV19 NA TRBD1 CASSAARRQGAGGNQPQHF TGTGCCAGTAGTGCCGCTCGGCGACAGGGGGCTGGCGGTAATCAGCCCCAGCATTTT
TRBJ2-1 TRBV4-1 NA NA CASSQDQGSYNEQFF TGCGCCAGCAGCCAAGACCAGGGGAGCTACAATGAGCAGTTCTTC
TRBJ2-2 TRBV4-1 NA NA CASSQAYTGELFF TGCGCCAGCAGCCAAGCCTATACCGGGGAGCTGTTTTTT
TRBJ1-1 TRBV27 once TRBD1 CASSSLQGARTEAFF TGTGCCAGCAGTTCCCTCCAGGGGGCGCGCACTGAAGCTTTCTTT
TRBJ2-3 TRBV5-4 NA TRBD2 CASSLVPAGAADTQYF TGTGCCAGCAGCTTGGTTCCAGCGGGGGCGGCAGATACGCAGTATTTT
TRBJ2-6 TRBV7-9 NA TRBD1 CASSFSRQGSSGANVLTF TGTGCCAGCAGCTTCTCCCGACAGGGGAGCTCTGGGGCCAACGTCCTGACTTTC
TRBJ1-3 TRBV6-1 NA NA CANNTGSGNTIYF TGTGCCAACAACACAGGGTCTGGAAACACCATATATTTT
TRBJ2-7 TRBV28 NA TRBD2 CASSLLPLRLSGGAHEQYF TGTGCCAGCAGTTTACTCCCCCTGCGACTGAGCGGGGGGGCCCACGAGCAGTACTTC
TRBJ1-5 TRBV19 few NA CASMQDRFSARQPQHF TGTGCCAGTATGCAGGACAGATTCTCCGCGCGTCAGCCCCAGCATTTT
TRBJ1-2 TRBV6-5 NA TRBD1 CASRTGTGSYGYTF TGTGCCAGCAGAACCGGGACAGGGTCCTATGGCTACACCTTC
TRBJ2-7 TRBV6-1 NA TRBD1 CASRTGNVEQYF TGTGCCAGCAGGACAGGGAACGTCGAGCAGTACTTC